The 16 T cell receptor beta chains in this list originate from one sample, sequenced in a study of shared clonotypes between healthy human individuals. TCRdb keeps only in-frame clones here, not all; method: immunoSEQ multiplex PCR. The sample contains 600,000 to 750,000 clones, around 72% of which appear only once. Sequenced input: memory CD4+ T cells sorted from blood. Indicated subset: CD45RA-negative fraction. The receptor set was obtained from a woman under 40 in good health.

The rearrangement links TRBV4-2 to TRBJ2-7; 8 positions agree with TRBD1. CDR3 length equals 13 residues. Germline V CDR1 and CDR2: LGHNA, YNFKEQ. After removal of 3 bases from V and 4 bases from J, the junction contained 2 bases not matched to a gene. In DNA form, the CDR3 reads TGTGCCAGCAGCCAGTACAGGGGGTACGAGCAGTACTTC. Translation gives CASSQYRGYEQYF.

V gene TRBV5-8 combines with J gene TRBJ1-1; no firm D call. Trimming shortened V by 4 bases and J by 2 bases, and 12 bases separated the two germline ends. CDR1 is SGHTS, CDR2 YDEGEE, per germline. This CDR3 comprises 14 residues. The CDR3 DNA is TGTGCCAGCAGCCATAGGACGGGAAACACTGAAGCTTTCTTT. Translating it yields CASSHRTGNTEAFF.

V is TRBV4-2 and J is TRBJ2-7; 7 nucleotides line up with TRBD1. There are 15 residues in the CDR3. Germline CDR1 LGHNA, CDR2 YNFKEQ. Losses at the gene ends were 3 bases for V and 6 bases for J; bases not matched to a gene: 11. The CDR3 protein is CASSQPDRDNGEQYF. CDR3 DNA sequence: TGTGCCAGCAGCCAGCCCGACAGGGATAACGGCGAGCAGTACTTC.

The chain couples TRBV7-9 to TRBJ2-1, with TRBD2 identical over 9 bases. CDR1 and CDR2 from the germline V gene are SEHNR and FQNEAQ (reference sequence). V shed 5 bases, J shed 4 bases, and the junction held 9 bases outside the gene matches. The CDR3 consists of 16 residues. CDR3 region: CASSTYSGSGYNEQFF. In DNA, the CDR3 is TGTGCCAGCAGCACGTATAGCGGGAGTGGGTACAATGAGCAGTTCTTC.

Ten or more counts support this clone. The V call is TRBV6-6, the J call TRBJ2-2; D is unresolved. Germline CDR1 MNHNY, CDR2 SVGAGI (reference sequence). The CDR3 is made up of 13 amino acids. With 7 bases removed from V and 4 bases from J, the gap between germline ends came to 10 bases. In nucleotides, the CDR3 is TGTGCCAGCACAGCTCATAGCACCGGGGAGCTGTTTTTT. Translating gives CASTAHSTGELFF.

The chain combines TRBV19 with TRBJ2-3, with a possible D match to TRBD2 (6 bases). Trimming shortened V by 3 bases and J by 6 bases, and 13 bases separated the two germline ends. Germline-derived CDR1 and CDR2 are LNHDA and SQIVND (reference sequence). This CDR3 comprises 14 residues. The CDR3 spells CASSIGSARDTQYF. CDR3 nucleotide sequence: TGTGCCAGTAGTATCGGGAGTGCGAGGGATACGCAGTATTTT.

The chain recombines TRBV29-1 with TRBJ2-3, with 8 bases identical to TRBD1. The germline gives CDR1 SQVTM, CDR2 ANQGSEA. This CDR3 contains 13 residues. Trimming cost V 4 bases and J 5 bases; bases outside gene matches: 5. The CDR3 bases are TGCAGCGTTGTCCGACAGGGGATAGATACGCAGTATTTT. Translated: CSVVRQGIDTQYF.

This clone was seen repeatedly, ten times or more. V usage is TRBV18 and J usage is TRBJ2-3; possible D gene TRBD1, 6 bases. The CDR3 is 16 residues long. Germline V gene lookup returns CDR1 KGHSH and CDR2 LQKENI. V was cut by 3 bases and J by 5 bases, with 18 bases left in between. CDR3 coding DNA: TGTGCCAGCTCACCGATGACAAATACCAGGGGAGATACGCAGTATTTT. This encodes CASSPMTNTRGDTQYF.

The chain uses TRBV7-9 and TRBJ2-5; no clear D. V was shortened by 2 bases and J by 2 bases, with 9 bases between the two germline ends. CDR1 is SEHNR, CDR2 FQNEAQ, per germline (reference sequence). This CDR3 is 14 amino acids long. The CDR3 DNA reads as TGTGCCAGCAGCTTACAAGGGATTCAAGAGACCCAGTACTTC. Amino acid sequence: CASSLQGIQETQYF.

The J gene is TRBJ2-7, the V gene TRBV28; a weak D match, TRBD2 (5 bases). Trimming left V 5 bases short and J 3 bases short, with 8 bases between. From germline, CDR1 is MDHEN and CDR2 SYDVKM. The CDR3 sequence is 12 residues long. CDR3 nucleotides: TGTGCCAGCAGTCCCGGGGACTACGAGCAGTACTTC. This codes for CASSPGDYEQYF.

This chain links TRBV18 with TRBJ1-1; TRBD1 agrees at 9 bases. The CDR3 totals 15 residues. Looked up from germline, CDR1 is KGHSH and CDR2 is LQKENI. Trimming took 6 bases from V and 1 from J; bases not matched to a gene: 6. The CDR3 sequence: CASSLRQGGNTEAFF. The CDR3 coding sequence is TGTGCCAGCTCGCTGAGACAGGGGGGGAACACTGAAGCTTTCTTT.

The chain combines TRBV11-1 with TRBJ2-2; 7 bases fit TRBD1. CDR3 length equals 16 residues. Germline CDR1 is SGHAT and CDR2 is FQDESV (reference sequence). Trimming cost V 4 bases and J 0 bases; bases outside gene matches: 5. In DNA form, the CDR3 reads TGTGCCAGCAGCTCTGACAGGGTTGCGAACACCGGGGAGCTGTTTTTT. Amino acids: CASSSDRVANTGELFF. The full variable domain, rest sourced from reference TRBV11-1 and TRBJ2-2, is EAEVAQSPRYKITEKSQAVAFWCDPISGHATLYWYRQILGQGPELLVQFQDESVVDDSQLPKDRFSAERLKGVDSTLKIQPAELGDSAMYLCASSSDRVANTGELFFGEGSRLTVL.

The chain's CDR3 is CASSLGPSAGGSSYNEQFF. The CDR3 region has the DNA TGCGCCAGCAGCTTGGGGCCGTCGGCGGGAGGCAGCTCCTACAATGAGCAGTTCTTC. The V call is TRBV5-1, the J call TRBJ2-1, with TRBD2 identical over 8 bases. With 0 bases clipped from V and 0 bases from J, the junction kept 11 bases outside the gene matches. CDR1 is SGHRS and CDR2 is YFSETQ in the germline V gene. The CDR3 length is 19 residues.

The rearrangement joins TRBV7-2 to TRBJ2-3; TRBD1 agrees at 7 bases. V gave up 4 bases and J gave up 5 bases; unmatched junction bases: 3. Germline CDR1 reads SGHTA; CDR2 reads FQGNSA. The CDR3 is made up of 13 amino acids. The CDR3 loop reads CASSYRQGDTQYF. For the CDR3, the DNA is TGTGCCAGCAGCTACCGACAGGGAGATACGCAGTATTTT.

The CDR3 DNA reads TGTGCCAGCAGTGAAACGGATAGGGGGCCCTACGAGCAGTACTTC. Translation gives CASSETDRGPYEQYF. The J gene is TRBJ2-7, the V gene TRBV6-1; 7 nucleotides match TRBD1. Germline trimming cut 2 bases from V and 2 bases from J; bases unmatched to any gene: 6. The CDR3 runs to 15 residues. Germline values: CDR1 MNHNS, CDR2 SASEGT.

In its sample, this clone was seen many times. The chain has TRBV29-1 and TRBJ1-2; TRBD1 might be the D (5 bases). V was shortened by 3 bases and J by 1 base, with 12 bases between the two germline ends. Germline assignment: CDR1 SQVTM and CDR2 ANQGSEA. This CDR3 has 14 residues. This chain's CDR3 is CSVDQGSGNYGYTF. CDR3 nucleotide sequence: TGCAGCGTTGACCAGGGCAGCGGTAACTATGGCTACACCTTC.